This TCR beta chain appears in the sequencing data of a study of T cell repertoires in cytomegalovirus infection. Study in general: The authors used CMV epitopes that were HLA-C-restricted (recently identified) and HLA-B-restricted (well studied).

As regards this clonotype: Its antigen remains unknown.

Germline lookup yields CDR1 DFQATT and CDR2 SNEGSKA (reference sequence). This CDR3 has 14 amino acids. J lost 9 bases, V lost 3 bases, and 7 bases had no gene match. One entry per CDR3 protein results from TCRdb running MiXCR on the reads. The sample includes a few hundred thousand distinct CDR3 sequences, around 40% of them seen just once. The material sequenced was cultured PBMCs, taken from culture after CMV antigen stimulation. This receptor was identified in a human donor in good health (CMV status not recorded). Some clones in this sample may be carry-over from other donors' samples. This sequence joins TRBV20-1 and TRBJ1-5, with 11 bases identical to TRBD1. The CDR3 bases are TGCAGTGCTAGGGACGGGACAGGGGGAGGGCCCCAGCATTTT. Translated: CSARDGTGGGPQHF.